The 9 T cell receptor beta chains below come from one sample, sequenced in a study of regulatory T cells in long-lasting Graves disease. The time point was: newly diagnosed GD, antithyroid drugs for less than 3 months. PBMCs were the source of the RNA used for TCR sequencing. Combining iRepertoire HTBI primers with Arm-PCR of CDR3 regions, the authors built TCR beta libraries. From the multiplex PCR reads, TCRdb called clonotypes with MiXCR, one entry per CDR3 protein. The profile shows some 600,000 distinct CDR3 sequences, roughly a sixth of them singletons. These records were also assigned to another study, of T cells in Graves' hyperthyroidism and ophthalmopathy.

The starting material was peripheral blood mononuclear cells (PBMCs), obtained at new diagnosis, from a patient treated with antithyroid drugs. These receptors were taken from a man aged 18 to 29 with Graves disease.

The CDR3 DNA reads as TGTGCCAGCAGCTCGCGGACTAGCGGGAGGCCACCCTACAATGAGCAGTTCTTC. Translation gives CASSSRTSGRPPYNEQFF. This rearrangement joins TRBV7-9 to TRBJ2-1; 14 nucleotides agree with TRBD2. This CDR3 spans 18 amino acids. The J segment lost 2 bases and the V segment lost 4 bases, leaving 7 bases of the junction unmatched. Germline lookup yields CDR1 SEHNR and CDR2 FQNEAQ (reference sequence).

This clonotype was counted between two and nine times. The gene calls are TRBV9 and TRBJ2-1; D gene ambiguous. Trimming shortened V by 2 bases and J by 8 bases, and 11 bases separated the two germline ends. Germline V gives CDR1 SGDLS, CDR2 YYNGEE. The CDR3 consists of 13 residues. For the CDR3, the DNA is TGTGCCAGCAGCGTGTCTCCTTTCGATGAGCAGTTCTTC. Its translation is CASSVSPFDEQFF.

This clonotype was seen a handful of times. The chain is built from TRBV10-2 and TRBJ2-7; 13 bases are a match to TRBD2. CDR3 length equals 16 residues. In germline, CDR1 is WSHSY, CDR2 SAAADI. Unmatched junction bases numbered 11, after V lost 8 bases and J lost 4 bases. As DNA, the CDR3 is TGCGCCAGCTACTTACCGGGACTAGCGGGAAGGTACGAGCAGTACTTC. It specifies CASYLPGLAGRYEQYF.

This clonotype was observed a few times. This chain uses TRBV12-3 or TRBV12-4 with TRBJ2-2, with 8 positions matching TRBD1. J lost 2 bases, V lost 5 bases, and 16 bases had no gene match. CDR3 length: 19 residues. The CDR3 DNA reads as TGTGCCAGCAGTGGAACCGAAGGACAGGGCGGAGGCAACACCGGGGAGCTGTTTTTT. Its protein is CASSGTEGQGGGNTGELFF.

This clonotype appeared a few times. The chain links TRBV28 to TRBJ2-7, with D unresolved. Germline lookup yields CDR1 MDHEN and CDR2 SYDVKM. This CDR3 comprises 12 residues. V shed 4 bases and J shed 6 bases, with 10 bases lying between them. The CDR3 is CASSYSPSEQYF. CDR3 DNA: TGTGCCAGCAGTTATTCCCCTTCCGAGCAGTACTTC.

This clonotype was counted at least ten times. As DNA, the CDR3 is TGTGCCAGCAGCCTGAGTAGCGGGATAACCTACGAGCAGTACTTC. This translates into CASSLSSGITYEQYF. V gene TRBV11-2 combines with J gene TRBJ2-7, with 8 positions matching TRBD2. The germline V gene has CDR1 SGHAT and CDR2 FQNNGV. CDR3 length equals 15 residues. The ends lost 5 bases at V and 2 bases at J; junction bases unmatched: 8.

This clonotype was counted between two and nine times. This sequence joins TRBV2 and TRBJ1-2, with D unclear. V was cut by 4 bases and J by 5 bases, with 8 bases left in between. CDR1 is SNHLY, CDR2 FYNNEI, per germline. This CDR3 spans 12 amino acids. CDR3 DNA sequence: TGTGCCAGCAGTGGGACTGCGTATGGCTACACCTTC. This encodes CASSGTAYGYTF.

A single count supports this clonotype. Given a far larger clone just one base away, this is likely a sequencing read error. The genes are TRBV2 and TRBJ2-3; D ambiguous. The germline V gene has CDR1 SNHLY and CDR2 FYNNEI. CDR3 size: 13 residues. The CDR3 here is CASSLGIWDTQFF. The CDR3 nucleotides are TGTGCCAGCAGCCTAGGGATTTGGGATACGCAGTTTTTT.

This rearrangement joins TRBV19 to TRBJ1-2; D ambiguous. Trimming shortened V by 3 bases and J by 7 bases, and 9 bases separated the two germline ends. CDR1 is LNHDA and CDR2 is SQIVND in the germline V gene (reference sequence). The CDR3 extends over 12 amino acids. Written as DNA, the CDR3 is TGTGCCAGTAGTATTGGAATTCGTGGCTACACCTTC. As protein: CASSIGIRGYTF.